This T cell receptor (beta chain) was retrieved from a study of vaccination and CD4 T cells after COVID-19. General study findings and limits: Spike mono-reactive status applied to 304 of 307 vaccine-specific clones in convalescent patients. The median proportion of reactive clones detected only post-vaccination in convalescent patients was around 89%.

This sample's treatment: approximately 11-day PBMC culture with coronavirus spike peptide pools or control peptides (ViraFEST assay). An unexposed donor provided the CD4+ T cells, which were collected before the COVID-19 pandemic (2011-2018). ViraFEST used peptide pools to expand antigen-specific T cells, then sequenced TCRs. This clonotype was observed a single time. The antigen remains unidentified. Sequencing of cultured CD4+ T cell DNA used the Oncomine TCR Beta short-read assay. Each CDR3 protein gets one entry after TCRdb re-called the PCR reads with MiXCR. Of about 9,700 distinct CDR3 sequences in the sample, approximately 57% were seen once. The V and J ends lost 4 bases and 2 bases respectively, with 14 bases between them. This CDR3 region has 15 residues.

The V gene is TRBV12-3 or TRBV12-4, the J gene TRBJ1-2, with a possible D match to TRBD1 (6 bases). The sequence derives from a human donor in good health. The specimen sequenced was CD4+ T cells from blood, cultured in vitro. The CDR3 is CASSYTGPANYGYTF. CDR3 sequence (DNA): TGTGCCAGCAGTTACACAGGGCCGGCAAACTATGGCTACACCTTC.